One T cell receptor beta chain is described in this entry. As for time point: patch test 3, about 24 weeks after DPC sensitization. As to treatment: therapeutic diphenylcyclopropenone sensitization with weekly scalp DPC. The sample originates from a study of human T cells and chemical hapten exposure. This CDR3 comprises 15 residues. Trimming pared 6 bases from V and 2 bases from J, leaving 17 bases between. The V gene's germline CDR1 is MGHDK and CDR2 SYGVNS. Each CDR3 protein is one row after TCRdb ran MiXCR on the RACE reads. The data show some 91,000 distinct CDR3 sequences, less than 35% seen once.

Sequencing used whole blood, obtained in connection with sensitization to the hapten diphenylcyclopropenone (DPC). The clonotype comes from a man aged 40-49 years with alopecia areata. Some clones in this sample may be carry-over from other donors' samples. The rearrangement uses TRBV25-1 and TRBJ2-7; D may be TRBD1 or TRBD2 (5 bases each). CDR3 nucleotides: TGTGCCAGCAGCGATGATCGTGGGGGTGCCTACGAGCAGTACTTC. It is translated as CASSDDRGGAYEQYF.